These T cell receptor beta chains were read from a single sample in a study of T cell repertoires in cytomegalovirus infection. MiXCR, run by TCRdb on the reads, gives a single entry per CDR3 protein. The sample shows tens of thousands of distinct CDR3 sequences, 20% to 25% of them seen only once. Their recognized antigens are unknown. The sequenced sample was PBMCs, sequenced either directly or after in vitro stimulation (not recorded which). These receptors were taken from a human donor in good health (CMV status not recorded). Some clones in this sample may be carry-over from other donors' samples. CDR3s include the opening cysteine and the closing phenylalanine or tryptophan. Each record gives: D gene, V gene, clone size, CDR3 length, J gene, CDR3 protein, CDR3 DNA. D genes are given only for firm matches. The size field is filled for only some rows; it gives once, few, many or a size class.

d_gene: TRBD2; v_gene: TRBV5-1; abundance: few; len: 15; j_gene: TRBJ2-1; CDR3aa: CASRLASGGFDEQFF; CDR3nt: TGCGCCAGCAGACTGGCTAGCGGGGGCTTCGATGAGCAGTTCTTC
d_gene: -; v_gene: TRBV12-5; abundance: -; len: 14; j_gene: TRBJ1-1; CDR3aa: CASAVGGNLNEAFF; CDR3nt: TGTGCTAGTGCCGTGGGGGGTAATTTGAATGAAGCTTTCTTT
d_gene: -; v_gene: TRBV29-1; abundance: few; len: 13; j_gene: TRBJ2-3; CDR3aa: CSVASLGADTQYF; CDR3nt: TGCAGCGTGGCCTCCCTGGGAGCGGATACGCAGTATTTT
d_gene: -; v_gene: TRBV7-2; abundance: many; len: 17; j_gene: TRBJ2-6; CDR3aa: CASSLGYGRSGANVLTF; CDR3nt: TGTGCCAGCAGCTTGGGGTATGGTCGCTCTGGGGCCAACGTCCTGACTTTC
d_gene: -; v_gene: TRBV12-3/TRBV12-4; abundance: many; len: 15; j_gene: TRBJ2-3; CDR3aa: CASSTQGQSTDTQYF; CDR3nt: TGTGCCAGCAGTACCCAGGGGCAGAGCACAGATACGCAGTATTTT
d_gene: -; v_gene: TRBV19; abundance: -; len: 13; j_gene: TRBJ2-1; CDR3aa: CASSLGTASEQFF; CDR3nt: TGTGCCAGTAGCCTCGGGACCGCTTCTGAGCAGTTCTTC
d_gene: TRBD2; v_gene: TRBV6-5; abundance: few; len: 15; j_gene: TRBJ2-2; CDR3aa: CASSYSSGAAGELFF; CDR3nt: TGTGCCAGCAGTTACTCGAGCGGGGCGGCCGGGGAGCTGTTTTTT
d_gene: -; v_gene: TRBV20-1; abundance: many; len: 14; j_gene: TRBJ1-1; CDR3aa: CSAGGPGENTEAFF; CDR3nt: TGCAGTGCAGGAGGGCCAGGGGAGAACACTGAAGCTTTCTTT
d_gene: -; v_gene: TRBV7-2; abundance: many; len: 15; j_gene: TRBJ2-5; CDR3aa: CASSFSGNGQETQYF; CDR3nt: TGTGCCAGCAGCTTTTCGGGGAATGGGCAAGAGACCCAGTACTTC
d_gene: TRBD1; v_gene: TRBV7-9; abundance: many; len: 12; j_gene: TRBJ2-7; CDR3aa: CASSSGQYEQYF; CDR3nt: TGTGCCAGCAGCTCGGGACAGTACGAGCAGTACTTC
d_gene: TRBD1; v_gene: TRBV7-9; abundance: many; len: 15; j_gene: TRBJ1-2; CDR3aa: CASSSPTGQVDGYTF; CDR3nt: TGTGCCAGCAGCTCCCCCACGGGACAGGTGGATGGCTACACCTTC
d_gene: -; v_gene: TRBV20-1; abundance: many; len: 10; j_gene: TRBJ1-2; CDR3aa: CSARDPGYTF; CDR3nt: TGCAGTGCTAGAGATCCAGGCTACACCTTC
d_gene: -; v_gene: TRBV20-1; abundance: many; len: 13; j_gene: TRBJ2-7; CDR3aa: CSAGPQESYEQYF; CDR3nt: TGCAGTGCTGGACCACAGGAGTCCTACGAGCAGTACTTC
d_gene: -; v_gene: TRBV28; abundance: -; len: 15; j_gene: TRBJ2-1; CDR3aa: CASRRGWGRGDEQFF; CDR3nt: TGTGCCAGCAGGAGGGGGTGGGGTAGGGGGGATGAGCAGTTCTTC
d_gene: TRBD1; v_gene: TRBV15; abundance: few; len: 15; j_gene: TRBJ2-7; CDR3aa: CATSRETGGSYEQYF; CDR3nt: TGTGCCACCAGCAGGGAGACAGGGGGGTCCTACGAGCAGTACTTC
d_gene: -; v_gene: TRBV5-4; abundance: few; len: 16; j_gene: TRBJ2-1; CDR3aa: CASSPKEARSYNEQFF; CDR3nt: TGTGCCAGCAGCCCAAAGGAGGCGCGCTCCTACAATGAGCAGTTCTTC
d_gene: TRBD2; v_gene: TRBV9; abundance: few; len: 15; j_gene: TRBJ2-5; CDR3aa: CASCPGLAAYETQYF; CDR3nt: TGTGCCAGCTGCCCCGGACTAGCGGCGTATGAGACCCAGTACTTC
d_gene: -; v_gene: TRBV11-2; abundance: -; len: 13; j_gene: TRBJ2-5; CDR3aa: CASSRERRETQYF; CDR3nt: TGTGCCAGCAGCCGGGAACGTAGGGAGACCCAGTACTTC
d_gene: TRBD2; v_gene: TRBV15; abundance: many; len: 15; j_gene: TRBJ2-7; CDR3aa: CATSGRVAGFQTQYF; CDR3nt: TGTGCCACCAGCGGTCGCGTAGCGGGATTCCAGACGCAGTACTTC
d_gene: TRBD1; v_gene: TRBV30; abundance: -; len: 16; j_gene: TRBJ1-6; CDR3aa: CAWSVPQGYFDSPLHF; CDR3nt: TGTGCCTGGAGTGTACCACAGGGGTACTTCGATTCACCCCTCCACTTT
d_gene: -; v_gene: TRBV28; abundance: -; len: 11; j_gene: TRBJ2-7; CDR3aa: CASRQYYEQYF; CDR3nt: TGTGCCAGTAGACAGTACTACGAGCAGTACTTC
d_gene: -; v_gene: TRBV12-3/TRBV12-4; abundance: many; len: 13; j_gene: TRBJ2-3; CDR3aa: CASSPGLTDTQYF; CDR3nt: TGTGCCAGCAGTCCTGGACTTACGGATACGCAGTATTTT
d_gene: TRBD2; v_gene: TRBV10-3; abundance: few; len: 14; j_gene: TRBJ2-1; CDR3aa: CAISGLAGHNEQFF; CDR3nt: TGTGCCATCAGTGGACTAGCGGGCCACAATGAGCAGTTCTTC
d_gene: -; v_gene: TRBV27; abundance: many; len: 14; j_gene: TRBJ1-6; CDR3aa: CASTDRSYNSPLHF; CDR3nt: TGTGCCAGCACGGATCGCTCCTATAATTCACCCCTCCACTTT
d_gene: -; v_gene: TRBV12-3/TRBV12-4; abundance: few; len: 14; j_gene: TRBJ1-3; CDR3aa: CASSPNMGADTIYF; CDR3nt: TGTGCCAGCAGTCCGAACATGGGGGCGGACACCATATATTTT
d_gene: -; v_gene: TRBV10-2; abundance: -; len: 15; j_gene: TRBJ2-5; CDR3aa: CASSKRGPERETQYF; CDR3nt: TGCGCCAGCAGTAAACGGGGGCCAGAGAGAGAGACCCAGTACTTC
d_gene: TRBD2; v_gene: TRBV6-2/TRBV6-3; abundance: once; len: 14; j_gene: TRBJ2-1; CDR3aa: CASREGLAGDEQFF; CDR3nt: TGTGCCAGCAGGGAGGGACTAGCGGGCGATGAGCAGTTCTTC
d_gene: TRBD2; v_gene: TRBV6-5; abundance: many; len: 15; j_gene: TRBJ2-3; CDR3aa: CASGLAGVGTDTQYF; CDR3nt: TGTGCCAGCGGACTAGCGGGAGTGGGTACAGATACGCAGTATTTT